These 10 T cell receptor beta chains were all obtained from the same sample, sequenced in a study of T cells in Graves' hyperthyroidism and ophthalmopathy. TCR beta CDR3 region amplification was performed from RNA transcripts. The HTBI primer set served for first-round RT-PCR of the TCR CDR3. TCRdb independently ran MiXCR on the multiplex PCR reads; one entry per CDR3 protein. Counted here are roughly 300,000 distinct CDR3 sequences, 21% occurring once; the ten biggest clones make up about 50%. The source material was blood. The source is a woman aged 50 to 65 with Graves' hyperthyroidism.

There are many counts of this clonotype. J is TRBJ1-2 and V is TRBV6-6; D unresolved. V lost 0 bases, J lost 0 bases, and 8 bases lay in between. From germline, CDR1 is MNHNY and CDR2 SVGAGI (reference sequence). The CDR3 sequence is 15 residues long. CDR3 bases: TGTGCCAGCAGTTACTCAGGGCAGACTAACTATGGCTACACCTTC. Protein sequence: CASSYSGQTNYGYTF.

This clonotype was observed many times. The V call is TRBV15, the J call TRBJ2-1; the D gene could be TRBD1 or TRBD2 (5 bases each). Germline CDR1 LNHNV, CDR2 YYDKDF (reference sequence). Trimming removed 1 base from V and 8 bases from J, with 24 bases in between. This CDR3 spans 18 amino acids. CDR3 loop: CATSRVRDGVYMIDEQFF. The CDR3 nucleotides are TGTGCCACCAGCAGAGTTAGGGACGGGGTGTATATGATTGATGAGCAGTTCTTC.

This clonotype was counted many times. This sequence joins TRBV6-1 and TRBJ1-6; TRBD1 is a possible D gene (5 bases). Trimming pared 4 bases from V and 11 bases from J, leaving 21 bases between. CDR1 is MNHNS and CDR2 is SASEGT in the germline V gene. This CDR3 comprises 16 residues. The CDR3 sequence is CASSGRGARLTTPLHF. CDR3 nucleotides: TGTGCCAGCAGTGGCAGAGGGGCCCGGCTCACGACACCCCTCCACTTT.

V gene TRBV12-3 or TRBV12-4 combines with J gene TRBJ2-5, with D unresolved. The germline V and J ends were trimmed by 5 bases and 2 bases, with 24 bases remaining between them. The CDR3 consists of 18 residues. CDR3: CASSAGYEAGTPQETQYF. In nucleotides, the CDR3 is TGTGCCAGCAGTGCCGGTTACGAGGCTGGAACGCCACAAGAGACCCAGTACTTC.

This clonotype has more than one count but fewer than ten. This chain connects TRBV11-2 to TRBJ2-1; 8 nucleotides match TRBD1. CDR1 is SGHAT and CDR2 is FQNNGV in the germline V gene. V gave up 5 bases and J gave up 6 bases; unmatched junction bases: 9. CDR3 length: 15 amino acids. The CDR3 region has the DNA TGTGCCAGCAGCCCCCCCCGGCAGGGGGCCAATGAGCAGTTCTTC. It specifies CASSPPRQGANEQFF.

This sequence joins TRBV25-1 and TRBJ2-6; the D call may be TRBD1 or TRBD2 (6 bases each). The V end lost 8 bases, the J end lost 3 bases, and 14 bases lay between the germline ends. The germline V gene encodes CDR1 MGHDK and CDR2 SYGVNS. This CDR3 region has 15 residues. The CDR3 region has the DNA TGTGCCAGCGGGGGGTTCAGGGGTGGGGCCAACGTCCTGACTTTC. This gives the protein CASGGFRGGANVLTF.

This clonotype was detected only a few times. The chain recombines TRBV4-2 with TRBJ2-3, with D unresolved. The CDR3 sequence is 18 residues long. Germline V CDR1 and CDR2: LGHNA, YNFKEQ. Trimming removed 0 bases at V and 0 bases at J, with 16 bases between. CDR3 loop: CASSQDPRHFTSTDTQYF. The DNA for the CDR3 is TGTGCCAGCAGCCAAGATCCCCGACATTTTACTAGCACAGATACGCAGTATTTT.

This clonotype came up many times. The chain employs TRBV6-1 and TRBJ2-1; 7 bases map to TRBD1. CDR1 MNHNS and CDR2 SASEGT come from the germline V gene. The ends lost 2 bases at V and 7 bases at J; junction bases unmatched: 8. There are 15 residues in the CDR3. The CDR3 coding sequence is TGTGCCAGCAGTGAACAGGACAGGAAGGGAAATGAGCAGTTCTTC. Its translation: CASSEQDRKGNEQFF.

CDR3 in DNA: TGTGCCAGCAGTGCCAGCGACAGGATCCATGGCTACACCTTC. It is translated as CASSASDRIHGYTF. The rearrangement links TRBV25-1 to TRBJ1-2; D is possibly TRBD1 (6 bases). CDR3 length: 14 amino acids. The germline gives CDR1 MGHDK, CDR2 SYGVNS. Trimming stripped 4 bases from V and 6 bases from J, with 15 bases between.

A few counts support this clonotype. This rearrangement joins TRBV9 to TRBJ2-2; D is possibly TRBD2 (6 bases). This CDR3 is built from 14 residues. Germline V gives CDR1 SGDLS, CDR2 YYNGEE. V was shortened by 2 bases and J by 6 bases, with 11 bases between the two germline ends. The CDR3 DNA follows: TGTGCCAGCAGCGTCGTACGGGGGTCCGGGGAGCTGTTTTTT. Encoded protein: CASSVVRGSGELFF.